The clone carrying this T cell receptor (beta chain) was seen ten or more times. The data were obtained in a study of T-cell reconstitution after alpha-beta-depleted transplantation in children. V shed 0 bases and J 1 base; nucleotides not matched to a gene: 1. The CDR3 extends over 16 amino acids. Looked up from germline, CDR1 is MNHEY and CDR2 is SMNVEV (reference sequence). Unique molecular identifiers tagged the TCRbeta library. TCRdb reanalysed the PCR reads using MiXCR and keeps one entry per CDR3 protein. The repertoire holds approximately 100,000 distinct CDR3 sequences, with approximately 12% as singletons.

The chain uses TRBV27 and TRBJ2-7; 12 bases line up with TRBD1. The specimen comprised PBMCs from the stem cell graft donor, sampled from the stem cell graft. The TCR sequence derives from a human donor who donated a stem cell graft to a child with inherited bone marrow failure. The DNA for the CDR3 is TGTGCCAGCAGTTTATCGGGACAGGGGGCATCCTACGAGCAGTACTTC. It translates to CASSLSGQGASYEQYF.